This is a list of T cell receptor beta chains from one sample in a study of beta chain features in type 1 diabetes. TCRdb's table, derived via immunoSEQ multiplex PCR, lists solely in-frame clones and lacks some. This table holds fewer than 250,000 clones, 13% to 15% found once. Input material: naive CD4+ T cells from blood. All receptors derive from a middle-aged woman in good health. CDR3s include the opening cysteine and the closing phenylalanine or tryptophan. Each record gives: V gene, clone size, J gene, D gene, CDR3 protein, CDR3 DNA. A D gene is named only where the DNA matches it firmly. The size entry is marked missing in some rows and otherwise reads once, few, many or a size class.

>TRBV2|.|TRBJ2-5|TRBD2
CASTVSGGPEETQYF
TGTGCCAGCACCGTTAGCGGGGGGCCGGAAGAGACCCAGTACTTC
>TRBV7-2|few|TRBJ2-7|.
CASSLGGQGYEQYF
TGTGCCAGCAGCTTAGGGGGCCAAGGGTACGAGCAGTACTTC
>TRBV20-1|.|TRBJ2-3|.
CSARRFDTQYF
TGCAGTGCTAGGCGATTCGATACGCAGTATTTT
>TRBV5-1|.|TRBJ1-1|.
CASRIQGNTEAFF
TGCGCCAGCAGAATACAGGGGAACACTGAAGCTTTCTTT
>TRBV5-4|.|TRBJ1-1|.
CASSPQGRNTEAFF
TGTGCCAGCAGCCCCCAGGGGCGTAACACTGAAGCTTTCTTT
>TRBV28|.|TRBJ2-1|.
CASSRPVGSERNEQFF
TGTGCCAGCAGCCGCCCCGTGGGGAGCGAGCGCAATGAGCAGTTCTTC
>TRBV10-3|few|TRBJ2-7|.
CAITPSGGNYEQYF
TGTGCCATCACTCCTTCTGGGGGGAACTACGAGCAGTACTTC
>TRBV7-9|many|TRBJ2-1|TRBD1
CASSQRDSVPSYNEQFF
TGTGCCAGCAGCCAAAGGGACAGCGTCCCCTCCTACAATGAGCAGTTCTTC
>TRBV5-1|few|TRBJ2-1|.
CASSFVTDEQFF
TGCGCCAGCAGCTTCGTAACGGATGAGCAGTTCTTC
>TRBV18|once|TRBJ2-2|TRBD1
CASSQRQGPNTGELFF
TGTGCCAGCTCACAGCGACAGGGACCGAACACCGGGGAGCTGTTTTTT
>TRBV2|few|TRBJ2-5|.
CASKAGETQYF
TGTGCCAGCAAAGCAGGGGAGACCCAGTACTTC
>TRBV6-6|.|TRBJ2-7|TRBD2
CASSFLAGRSYEQYF
TGTGCCAGCAGTTTCCTAGCGGGGAGATCCTACGAGCAGTACTTC
>TRBV2|.|TRBJ1-5|.
CASSAVPPGPQHF
TGTGCCAGCAGTGCCGTGCCGCCGGGGCCCCAGCATTTT
>TRBV6-4|few|TRBJ1-2|.
CASSNTIGQRRGGYTF
TGTGCCAGCAGTAACACTATCGGCCAAAGGAGGGGTGGCTACACCTTC
>TRBV7-4|.|TRBJ1-1|.
CASSHCPPEAFF
TGTGCCAGCAGCCACTGTCCCCCCGAAGCTTTCTTT
>TRBV9|few|TRBJ2-3|.
CASSVEAGYGTDTQYF
TGTGCCAGCAGCGTAGAGGCGGGGTACGGCACAGATACGCAGTATTTT
>TRBV5-1|.|TRBJ2-2|.
CASSAASGELFF
TGCGCCAGCAGCGCTGCGTCCGGGGAGCTGTTTTTT
>TRBV14|.|TRBJ1-1|.
CASSQSISRWGAEAFF
TGTGCCAGCAGCCAATCAATATCTCGGTGGGGGGCTGAAGCTTTCTTT
>TRBV5-6|few|TRBJ2-2|TRBD2
CASSMNRGANTGELFF
TGTGCCAGCAGCATGAACCGGGGGGCGAACACCGGGGAGCTGTTTTTT
>TRBV5-1|.|TRBJ2-7|TRBD1
CASSGQGANEQYF
TGCGCCAGCAGTGGACAGGGGGCCAACGAGCAGTACTTC
>TRBV4-1|.|TRBJ2-5|.
CASSQDSMWTQYF
TGCGCCAGCAGCCAAGATTCCATGTGGACCCAGTACTTC
>TRBV6-1|few|TRBJ1-5|.
CATGGAGSNQPQHF
TGTGCCACCGGGGGGGCAGGGAGCAATCAGCCCCAGCATTTT
>TRBV5-4|few|TRBJ2-2|TRBD2
CASSPGGGTGELFF
TGTGCCAGCAGCCCCGGGGGGGGCACCGGGGAGCTGTTTTTT
>TRBV4-3|many|TRBJ2-7|TRBD1
CASSRTGSYEQYF
TGCGCCAGCAGTCGGACAGGGTCCTACGAGCAGTACTTC
>TRBV7-6|.|TRBJ2-7|.
CASSLVLVGEQYF
TGTGCCAGCAGCTTAGTACTAGTTGGCGAGCAGTACTTC
>TRBV7-8|.|TRBJ1-1|.
CASSLGPRGGVTEAFF
TGTGCCAGCAGCTTAGGCCCTCGTGGCGGGGTCACTGAAGCTTTCTTT
>TRBV7-2|.|TRBJ1-2|.
CASSPVGGLRENGYTF
TGTGCCAGCAGCCCAGTCGGGGGGCTCAGGGAGAATGGCTACACCTTC
>TRBV7-9|.|TRBJ2-7|TRBD1
CASGRMDRTYEQYF
TGTGCCAGCGGAAGAATGGACAGGACCTACGAGCAGTACTTC
>TRBV18|.|TRBJ1-1|TRBD1
CASSPRDQGAEAFF
TGTGCCAGCTCCCCTAGAGATCAGGGGGCTGAAGCTTTCTTT
>TRBV25-1|few|TRBJ1-1|TRBD1
CASSEPGQDEAFF
TGTGCCAGCAGTGAACCGGGACAGGATGAAGCTTTCTTT
>TRBV5-6|once|TRBJ1-4|TRBD1
CASSFRDRDQYPLFF
TGTGCCAGCAGCTTCAGGGACAGGGACCAGTATCCACTGTTTTTT
>TRBV2|.|TRBJ2-5|TRBD1
CASWGQETQYF
TGTGCCAGCTGGGGACAGGAGACCCAGTACTTC
>TRBV18|few|TRBJ2-3|TRBD2
CASSPAGGVRTDTQYF
TGTGCCAGCTCACCCGCCGGGGGGGTTCGCACAGATACGCAGTATTTT